This record concerns one TCR beta chain sequence. TCRdb re-called the 5' RACE reads, yielding one record per CDR3 amino acid sequence without DNA. This sample's table has around 150,000 distinct CDR3 sequences. The sample originates from a study of monozygotic twins with inflammatory bowel disease. The CDR3 length is 13 residues. The V and J genes are TRBV12-3 or TRBV12-4 and TRBJ1-2. The source of this sequence is a human donor with ulcerative colitis or Crohn's disease, or a healthy co-twin of an affected twin (not recorded which). Sequencing was carried out using blood. The CDR3 loop is CASSFSRGNGYTF.